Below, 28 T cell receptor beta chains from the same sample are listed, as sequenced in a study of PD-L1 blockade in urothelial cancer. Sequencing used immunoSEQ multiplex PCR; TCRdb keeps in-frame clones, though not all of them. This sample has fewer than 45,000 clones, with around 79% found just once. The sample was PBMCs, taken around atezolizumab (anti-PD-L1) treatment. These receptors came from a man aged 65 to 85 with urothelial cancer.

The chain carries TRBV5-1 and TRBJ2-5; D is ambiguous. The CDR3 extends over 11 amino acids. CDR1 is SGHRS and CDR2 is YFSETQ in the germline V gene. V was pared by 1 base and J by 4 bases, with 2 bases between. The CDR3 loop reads CASSLLETQYF. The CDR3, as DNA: TGCGCCAGCAGCTTGCTAGAGACCCAGTACTTC.

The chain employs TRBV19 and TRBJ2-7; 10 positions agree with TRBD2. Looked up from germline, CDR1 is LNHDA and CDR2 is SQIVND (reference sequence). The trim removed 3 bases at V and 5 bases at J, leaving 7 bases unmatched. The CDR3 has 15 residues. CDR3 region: CASSIAASGRNEQYF. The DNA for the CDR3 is TGTGCCAGTAGTATTGCGGCTAGCGGGAGAAACGAGCAGTACTTC.

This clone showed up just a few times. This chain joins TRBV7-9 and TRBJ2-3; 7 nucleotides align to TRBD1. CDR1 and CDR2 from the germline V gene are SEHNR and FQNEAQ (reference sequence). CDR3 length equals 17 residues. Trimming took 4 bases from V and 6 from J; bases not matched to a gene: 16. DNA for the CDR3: TGTGCCAGCAGCTCCCCCTACCGGACAGGCTCACCGGATACGCAGTATTTT. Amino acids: CASSSPYRTGSPDTQYF.

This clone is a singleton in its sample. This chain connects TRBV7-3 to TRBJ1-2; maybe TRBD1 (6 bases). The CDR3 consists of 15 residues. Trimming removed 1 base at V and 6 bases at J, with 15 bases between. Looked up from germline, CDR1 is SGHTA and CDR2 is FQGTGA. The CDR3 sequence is CASSLNSGQSHGYTF. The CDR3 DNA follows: TGTGCCAGCAGCTTAAATTCCGGACAGAGCCATGGCTACACCTTC.

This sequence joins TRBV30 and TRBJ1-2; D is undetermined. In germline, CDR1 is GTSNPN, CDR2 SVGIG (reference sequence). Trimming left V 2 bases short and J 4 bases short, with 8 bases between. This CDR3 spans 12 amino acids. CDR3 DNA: TGTGCCTGGAGTTCAGCGTTCTATGGCTACACCTTC. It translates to CAWSSAFYGYTF.

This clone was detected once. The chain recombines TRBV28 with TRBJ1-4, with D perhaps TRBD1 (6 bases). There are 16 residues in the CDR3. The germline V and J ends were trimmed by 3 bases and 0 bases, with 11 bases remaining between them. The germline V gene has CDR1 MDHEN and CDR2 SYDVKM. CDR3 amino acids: CASSFLTGPTNEKLFF. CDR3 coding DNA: TGTGCCAGCAGTTTTCTGACAGGCCCAACTAATGAAAAACTGTTTTTT.

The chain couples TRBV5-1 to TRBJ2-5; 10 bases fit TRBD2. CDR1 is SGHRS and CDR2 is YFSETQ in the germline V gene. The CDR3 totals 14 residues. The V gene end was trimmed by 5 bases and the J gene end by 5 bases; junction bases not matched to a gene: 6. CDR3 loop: CASRPSGREETQYF. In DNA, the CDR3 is TGCGCCAGCAGGCCCAGCGGGAGGGAGGAGACCCAGTACTTC.

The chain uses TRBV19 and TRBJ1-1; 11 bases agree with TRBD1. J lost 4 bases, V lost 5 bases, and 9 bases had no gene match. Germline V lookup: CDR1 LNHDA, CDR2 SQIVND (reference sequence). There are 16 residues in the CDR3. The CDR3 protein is CASSLGTGGLTTEAFF. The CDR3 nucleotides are TGTGCCAGTAGTCTCGGGACAGGGGGTCTGACCACTGAAGCTTTCTTT.

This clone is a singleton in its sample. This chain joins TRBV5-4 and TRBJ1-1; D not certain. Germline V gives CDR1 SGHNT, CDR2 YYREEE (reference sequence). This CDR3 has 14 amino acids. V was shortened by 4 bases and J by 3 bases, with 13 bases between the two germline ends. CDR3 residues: CASSQPQSHTEAFF. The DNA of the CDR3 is TGTGCCAGCAGCCAACCACAGAGCCACACTGAAGCTTTCTTT.

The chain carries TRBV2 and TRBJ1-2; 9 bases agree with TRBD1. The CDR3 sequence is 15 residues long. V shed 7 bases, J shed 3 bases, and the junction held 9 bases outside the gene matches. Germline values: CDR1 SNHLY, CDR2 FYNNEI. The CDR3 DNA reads TGTGCCAGCACCAGACAGGGGGGGGCCTACTATGGCTACACCTTC. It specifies CASTRQGGAYYGYTF.

The CDR3 region has the DNA TGTGCCAGCAGCCCCCGGGACAGGGGGTCGGGCACTGGGGCCAACGTCCTGACTTTC. Amino acid sequence: CASSPRDRGSGTGANVLTF. The chain recombines TRBV9 with TRBJ2-6; 11 positions match TRBD1. This CDR3 is 19 amino acids long. V shed 4 bases, J shed 2 bases, and the junction held 11 bases outside the gene matches. In germline, CDR1 is SGDLS, CDR2 YYNGEE.

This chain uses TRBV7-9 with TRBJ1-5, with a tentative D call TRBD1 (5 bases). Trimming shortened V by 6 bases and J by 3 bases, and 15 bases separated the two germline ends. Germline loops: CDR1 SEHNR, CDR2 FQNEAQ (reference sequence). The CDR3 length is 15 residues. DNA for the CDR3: TGTGCCAGCAGTTTCCAGGGCGGTCCCAATCAGCCCCAGCATTTT. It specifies CASSFQGGPNQPQHF.

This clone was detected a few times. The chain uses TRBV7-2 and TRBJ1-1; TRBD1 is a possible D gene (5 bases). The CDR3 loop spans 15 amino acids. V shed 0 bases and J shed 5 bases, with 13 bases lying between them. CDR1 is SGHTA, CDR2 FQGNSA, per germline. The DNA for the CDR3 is TGTGCCAGCAGCTTAGCGGCCTCAGGGAGGACTGAAGCTTTCTTT. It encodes CASSLAASGRTEAFF. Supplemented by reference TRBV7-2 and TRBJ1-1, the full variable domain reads GAGVSQSPSNKVTEKGKDVELRCDPISGHTALYWYRQSLGQGLEFLIYFQGNSAPDKSGLPSDRFSAERTGGSVSTLTIQRTQQEDSAVYLCASSLAASGRTEAFFGQGTRLTVV.

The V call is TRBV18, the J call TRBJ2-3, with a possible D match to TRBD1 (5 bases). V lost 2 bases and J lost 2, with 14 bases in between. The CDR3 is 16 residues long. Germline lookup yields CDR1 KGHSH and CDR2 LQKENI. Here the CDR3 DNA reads TGTGCCAGCTCACCAACAGGCCGAAGTCTCACAGATACGCAGTATTTT. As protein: CASSPTGRSLTDTQYF.

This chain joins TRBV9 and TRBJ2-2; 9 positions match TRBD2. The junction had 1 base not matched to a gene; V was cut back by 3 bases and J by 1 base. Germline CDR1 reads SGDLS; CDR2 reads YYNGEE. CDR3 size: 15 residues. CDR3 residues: CASSALAGNTGELFF. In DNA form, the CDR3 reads TGTGCCAGCAGCGCACTAGCGGGGAACACCGGGGAGCTGTTTTTT.

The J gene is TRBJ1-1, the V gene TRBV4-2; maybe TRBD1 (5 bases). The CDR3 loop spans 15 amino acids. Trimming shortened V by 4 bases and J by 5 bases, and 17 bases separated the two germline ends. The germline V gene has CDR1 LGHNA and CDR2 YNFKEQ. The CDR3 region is CASSLPSRGGTEAFF. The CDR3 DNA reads TGTGCCAGCAGCCTACCTTCGCGGGGGGGAACTGAAGCTTTCTTT.

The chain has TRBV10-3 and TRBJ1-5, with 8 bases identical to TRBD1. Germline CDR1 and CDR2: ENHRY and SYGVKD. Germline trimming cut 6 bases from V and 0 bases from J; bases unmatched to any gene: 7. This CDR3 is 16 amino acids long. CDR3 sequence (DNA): TGTGCCATCAGCCCCGGGACAGGTAATAGCAATCAGCCCCAGCATTTT. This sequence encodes CAISPGTGNSNQPQHF.

DNA of the CDR3: TGCGCCAGCAGGGCTGAACTCAGGGATGGCTACACCTTC. Translation gives CASRAELRDGYTF. The J gene is TRBJ1-2, the V gene TRBV5-1; weak D call: TRBD1 (5 bases). V was trimmed by 5 bases and J by 6 bases, leaving 14 bases between them. The CDR3 spans 13 residues. Germline CDR1 SGHRS, CDR2 YFSETQ.

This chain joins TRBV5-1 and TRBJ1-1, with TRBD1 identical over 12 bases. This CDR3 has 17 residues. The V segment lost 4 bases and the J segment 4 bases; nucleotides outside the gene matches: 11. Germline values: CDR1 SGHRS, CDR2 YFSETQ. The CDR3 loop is CASSRTPPGQGATEAFF. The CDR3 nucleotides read TGCGCCAGCAGCCGGACCCCCCCGGGACAGGGGGCCACTGAAGCTTTCTTT.

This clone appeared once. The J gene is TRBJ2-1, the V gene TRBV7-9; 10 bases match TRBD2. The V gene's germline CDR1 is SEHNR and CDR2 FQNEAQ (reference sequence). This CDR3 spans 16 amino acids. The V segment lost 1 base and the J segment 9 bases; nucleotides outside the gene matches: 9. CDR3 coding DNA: TGTGCCAGCAGCTTAGGGCTAGCGGGGGCCCACGTTGAGCAGTTCTTC. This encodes CASSLGLAGAHVEQFF.

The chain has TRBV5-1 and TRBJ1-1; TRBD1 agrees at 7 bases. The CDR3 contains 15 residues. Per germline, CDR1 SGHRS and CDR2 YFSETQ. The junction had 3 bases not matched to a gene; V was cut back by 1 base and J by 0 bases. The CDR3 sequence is CASSLRQGVNTEAFF. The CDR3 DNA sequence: TGCGCCAGCAGCTTGAGACAGGGAGTGAACACTGAAGCTTTCTTT.

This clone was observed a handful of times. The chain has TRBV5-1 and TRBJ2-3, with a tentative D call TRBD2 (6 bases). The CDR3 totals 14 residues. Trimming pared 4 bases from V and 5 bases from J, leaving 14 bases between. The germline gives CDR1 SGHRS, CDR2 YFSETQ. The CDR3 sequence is CASSPGREQDTQYF. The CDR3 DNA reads TGCGCCAGCAGCCCTGGTCGGGAGCAAGATACGCAGTATTTT.

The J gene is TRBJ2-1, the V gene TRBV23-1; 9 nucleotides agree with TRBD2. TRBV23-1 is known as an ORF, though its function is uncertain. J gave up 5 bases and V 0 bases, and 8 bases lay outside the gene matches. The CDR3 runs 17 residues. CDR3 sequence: CASSQSWRGGPNNEQFF. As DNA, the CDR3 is TGCGCCAGCAGTCAATCGTGGCGGGGGGGCCCCAACAATGAGCAGTTCTTC.

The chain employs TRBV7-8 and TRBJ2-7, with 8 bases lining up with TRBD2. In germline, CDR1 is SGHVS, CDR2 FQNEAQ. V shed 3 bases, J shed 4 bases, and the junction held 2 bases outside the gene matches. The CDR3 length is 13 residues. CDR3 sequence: CASSLGLEYEQYF. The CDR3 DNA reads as TGTGCCAGCAGCTTGGGACTAGAATACGAGCAGTACTTC.

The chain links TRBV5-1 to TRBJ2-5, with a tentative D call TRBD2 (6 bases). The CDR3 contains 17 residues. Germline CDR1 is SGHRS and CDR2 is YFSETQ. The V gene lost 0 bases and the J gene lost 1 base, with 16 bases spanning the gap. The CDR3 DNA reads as TGCGCCAGCAGCTTGGGGGGGACTTCCCGGGGCCAAGAGACCCAGTACTTC. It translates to CASSLGGTSRGQETQYF.

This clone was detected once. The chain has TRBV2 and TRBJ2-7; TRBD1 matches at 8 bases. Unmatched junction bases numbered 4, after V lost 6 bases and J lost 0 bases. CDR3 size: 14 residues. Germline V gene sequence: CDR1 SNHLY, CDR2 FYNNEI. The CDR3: CASRARGHSYEQYF. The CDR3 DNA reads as TGTGCCAGCAGGGCCAGGGGGCACTCCTACGAGCAGTACTTC. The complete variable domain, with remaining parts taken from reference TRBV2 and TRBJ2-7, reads EPEVTQTPSHQVTQMGQEVILRCVPISNHLYFYWYRQILGQKVEFLVSFYNNEISEKSEIFDDQFSVERPDGSNFTLKIRSTKLEDSAMYFCASRARGHSYEQYFGPGTRLTVT.

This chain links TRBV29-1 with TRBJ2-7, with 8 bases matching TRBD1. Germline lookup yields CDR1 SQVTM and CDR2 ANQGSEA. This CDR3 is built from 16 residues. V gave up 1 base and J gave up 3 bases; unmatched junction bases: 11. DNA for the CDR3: TGCAGCGTTGAAGCTTCGGGGCTAACAGGGGGCTACGAGCAGTACTTC. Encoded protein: CSVEASGLTGGYEQYF.

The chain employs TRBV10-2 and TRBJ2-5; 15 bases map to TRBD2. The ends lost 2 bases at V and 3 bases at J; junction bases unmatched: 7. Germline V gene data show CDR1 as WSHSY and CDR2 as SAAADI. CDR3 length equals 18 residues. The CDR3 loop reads CASSERWGTSGGKETQYF. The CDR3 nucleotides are TGCGCCAGCAGTGAGAGATGGGGGACTAGCGGGGGGAAAGAGACCCAGTACTTC.